These 9 T cell receptor beta chains came from one sample sequenced in a study of tumor-infiltrating lymphocytes in primary liver carcinoma. Alongside blood RNA obtained from unsorted whole blood, germline DNA was also extracted. Researchers generated TCR beta cDNA from about 500 ng of total RNA, relying on a constant-region primer. For TCR beta, libraries were produced by three nested multiplex PCR rounds using slightly modified ARM-PCR. Investigators reported that the first two PCR rounds, at about 9 cycles each, used TRBV1-TRBV30 forward primers with a C-beta reverse primer. TCRdb independently ran MiXCR on the multiplex PCR reads; one entry per CDR3 protein. The repertoire holds approximately 300,000 distinct CDR3 sequences, with more than 55% as singletons. Sequencing was performed on peripheral blood. These receptor sequences come from a man aged 40-49 years with primary liver carcinoma and hepatitis B virus infection.

V usage is TRBV12-3 or TRBV12-4 and J usage is TRBJ2-3; the match to TRBD2 covers 10 bases. The J segment lost 6 bases and the V segment lost 6 bases, leaving 12 bases of the junction unmatched. The CDR3 spans 16 residues. CDR3 residues: CASRLAGTSVTDTQYF. The CDR3 DNA is TGTGCCAGCAGACTAGCGGGAACGAGCGTCACTGATACGCAGTATTTT.

With respect to this clonotype: At one end, the junction sequence differs from germline, possibly due to a read error. The CDR3 DNA is TGTGTCAGCAGCTTGGGTCTAGGTACGGTCAATGAGCAGTTCTTC. It is translated as CVSSLGLGTVNEQFF. The chain has TRBV5-5 and TRBJ2-1; D remains ambiguous. Per the germline V gene, CDR1 is SGHKS and CDR2 is YYEKEE (reference sequence). This CDR3 region has 15 residues.

Details on this clonotype: This likely comes from a read error, as the CDR3 has no conserved phenylalanine or tryptophan at its end. The chain couples TRBV10-3 to TRBJ1-2; D is undetermined. V was pared by 6 bases and J by 3 bases, with 8 bases between. This CDR3 has 12 amino acids. CDR1 is ENHRY, CDR2 SYGVKD, per germline. The CDR3 DNA reads TGTGCCATCAGCATGTCAGACTATGGCTACACCTCC. As protein: CAISMSDYGYTS.

V is TRBV5-1 and J is TRBJ2-1; D gene uncertain. With 0 bases removed from V and 5 bases from J, the gap between germline ends came to 6 bases. CDR1 is SGHRS and CDR2 is YFSETQ in the germline V gene. This CDR3 is built from 13 residues. The CDR3 region has the DNA TGCGCCAGCAGCTTGGCCCTAGACAATGAGCAGTTCTTC. This encodes CASSLALDNEQFF.

This clonotype appeared many times. V usage is TRBV5-4 and J usage is TRBJ2-1; D is ambiguous. Germline assignment: CDR1 SGHNT and CDR2 YYREEE (reference sequence). This CDR3 has 13 amino acids. V was clipped by 4 bases and J by 6 bases, with 11 bases between them. CDR3 in DNA: TGTGCCAGCAGCGCCTACAAGGTCAATGAGCAGTTCTTC. This translates into CASSAYKVNEQFF. Variable domain in full (rest from reference TRBV5-4 and TRBJ2-1): ETGVTQSPTHLIKTRGQQVTLRCSSQSGHNTVSWYQQALGQGPQFIFQYYREEENGRGNFPPRFSGLQFPNYSSELNVNALELDDSALYLCASSAYKVNEQFFGPGTRLTVL.

The chain carries TRBV30 and TRBJ2-5; the D gene is possibly TRBD2 (6 bases). V shed 1 base and J shed 1 base, with 16 bases lying between them. This CDR3 has 16 residues. Germline CDR1 GTSNPN, CDR2 SVGIG (reference sequence). DNA for the CDR3: TGTGCCTGGAGTGGAGGCGGGAAAGGCTCCCAAGAGACCCAGTACTTC. As protein: CAWSGGGKGSQETQYF.

The chain recombines TRBV10-3 with TRBJ2-3; D might be TRBD1 (6 bases). Germline V CDR1 and CDR2: ENHRY, SYGVKD. The CDR3 length is 14 residues. The CDR3 DNA is TGTATCATCAGTGGTACAGGGACCACAGATACGCAGTATTTT. It is translated as CIISGTGTTDTQYF.

This chain links TRBV11-1 with TRBJ2-3, with 11 nucleotides matching TRBD2. CDR1 and CDR2 from the germline V gene are SGHAT and FQDESV (reference sequence). The junction had 4 bases not matched to a gene; V was cut back by 0 bases and J by 2 bases. The CDR3 extends over 17 amino acids. CDR3 residues: CASSLARTSGSTDTQYF. DNA of the CDR3: TGTGCCAGCAGCTTAGCTCGGACTAGCGGGTCCACAGATACGCAGTATTTT.

The chain links TRBV30 to TRBJ1-4; D ambiguous. Germline V gene lookup returns CDR1 GTSNPN and CDR2 SVGIG (reference sequence). The CDR3 contains 12 residues. V was shortened by 7 bases and J by 0 bases, with 6 bases between the two germline ends. The DNA for the CDR3 is TGTGCCTTGGATGCAACTAATGAAAAACTGTTTTTT. Amino acid sequence: CALDATNEKLFF.